One sample yielded the 17 T cell receptor beta chains listed below, sequenced in a study of CD8+CD57+ T cells in acquired aplastic anemia. Sequencing was done on patients that had shown CD8+CD57+ cell expansion by flow cytometry. Using genomic DNA as the template, TCR beta VDJ and CDR3 profiling was carried out. MiXCR, run by TCRdb on the reads, gives a single entry per CDR3 protein. Here the sample spans roughly 290,000 distinct CDR3 sequences, 56% being singletons. The specimen sequenced was sorted CD4+, CD8+, or CD8+CD57+ T cells (not recorded which) from PBMCs. Receptors originate from a human donor with aplastic anemia.

The rearrangement joins TRBV12-3 or TRBV12-4 to TRBJ1-4; 10 bases match TRBD1. The V gene end was trimmed by 8 bases and the J gene end by 4 bases; junction bases not matched to a gene: 4. The CDR3 has 14 residues. The CDR3 nucleotides read TGTGCCAGCGGACAGGGGGTGGGTAATGAAAAACTGTTTTTT. Translating it yields CASGQGVGNEKLFF.

The chain combines TRBV25-1 with TRBJ1-6; 11 bases are a match to TRBD1. With 3 bases clipped from V and 8 bases from J, the junction kept 9 bases outside the gene matches. Looked up from germline, CDR1 is MGHDK and CDR2 is SYGVNS. This CDR3 contains 17 residues. The CDR3 sequence is CASSDLGQGARDSPLHF. As DNA, the CDR3 is TGTGCCAGCAGTGATCTAGGACAGGGGGCGCGGGATTCACCCCTCCACTTT.

This clonotype was counted a few times. The genes are TRBV29-1 and TRBJ2-7; 10 bases align to TRBD2. Germline CDR1 reads SQVTM; CDR2 reads ANQGSEA. This CDR3 has 14 residues. Trimming cost V 3 bases and J 4 bases; bases outside gene matches: 6. The CDR3 reads CSVDIGSGRYEQYF. For the CDR3, the DNA is TGCAGCGTTGATATTGGTAGCGGGAGGTACGAGCAGTACTTC.

For the CDR3, the DNA is TGTGCCAGTCGGACCGGAAACACAGATACGCAGTATTTT. Protein product: CASRTGNTDTQYF. The chain links TRBV6-1 to TRBJ2-3; no clear D gene. CDR1 MNHNS and CDR2 SASEGT come from the germline V gene. V lost 9 bases and J 2 bases, leaving 12 bases between the germline ends. The CDR3 loop spans 13 amino acids.

This chain connects TRBV7-2 to TRBJ1-1; the D gene is possibly TRBD1 (6 bases). Trimming shortened V by 5 bases and J by 8 bases, and 18 bases separated the two germline ends. Germline V lookup: CDR1 SGHTA, CDR2 FQGNSA. The CDR3 has 14 amino acids. For the CDR3, the DNA is TGTGCCAGCAGCCATGGGGGCAGGGTGAGGGAAGCTTTCTTT. Protein sequence: CASSHGGRVREAFF.

In the case of this clonotype: The conserved phenylalanine or tryptophan is not found at the CDR3 terminus, so this likely reflects a read error. Because the CDR3's place on the DNA is in doubt, the DNA is left out and the CDR3 is given as listed by TCRdb. V and J are TRBV10-3 and TRBJ2-3; the D call TRBD2 from the table was never checked on the DNA. Germline CDR1 reads ENHRY; CDR2 reads SYGVKD. With termini counted, the CDR3 has 9 amino acids. CDR3 residues: CAISDGLAG.

The chain carries TRBV6-5 and TRBJ2-7; D ambiguous. CDR3 size: 13 residues. Germline V CDR1 and CDR2: MNHEY, SVGAGI. The ends were cut back, 6 bases at V and 2 bases at J, with 11 bases in the middle. CDR3 sequence: CASRLTEAYEQYF. The CDR3 coding sequence is TGTGCCAGCAGATTGACGGAAGCCTACGAGCAGTACTTC.

The chain recombines TRBV15 with TRBJ2-7, with 9 bases matching TRBD1. In germline, CDR1 is LNHNV, CDR2 YYDKDF (reference sequence). There are 14 residues in the CDR3. V shed 2 bases, J shed 7 bases, and the junction held 6 bases outside the gene matches. This CDR3 reads CATSRPDRGGEQYF. For the CDR3, the DNA is TGTGCCACCAGCAGACCTGACAGGGGGGGAGAGCAGTACTTC.

This clonotype was counted ten times or more. V and J are TRBV9 and TRBJ2-7, with 11 bases identical to TRBD2. Unmatched junction bases numbered 6, after V lost 0 bases and J lost 10 bases. There are 14 residues in the CDR3. CDR1 and CDR2 from the germline V gene are SGDLS and YYNGEE. The CDR3, as DNA: TGTGCCAGCAGCGTAGAAACTAGCGGGAGCCATCAGTACTTC. Its protein product is CASSVETSGSHQYF.

V gene TRBV7-8 combines with J gene TRBJ2-7, with a possible D match to TRBD2 (5 bases). The germline V gene encodes CDR1 SGHVS and CDR2 FQNEAQ. V dropped 5 bases and J dropped 6 bases, with 17 bases sitting between them. This CDR3 spans 14 amino acids. In DNA, the CDR3 is TGTGCCAGCAGCCTCGGGGTGGATTATGGCGAGCAGTACTTC. Translated, it gives CASSLGVDYGEQYF.

The chain couples TRBV18 to TRBJ1-1, with D uncertain. The germline CDR1 and CDR2 sequences are KGHSH and LQKENI. This CDR3 has 13 residues. The V end was cut by 3 bases, the J end by 0 bases, with 5 bases between. The CDR3 DNA sequence: TGTGCCAGCTCACCGACACTGAACACTGAAGCTTTCTTT. Protein product: CASSPTLNTEAFF. The variable domain in full, with the rest retrieved from reference TRBV18 and TRBJ1-1, is NAGVMQNPRHLVRRRGQEARLRCSPMKGHSHVYWYRQLPEEGLKFMVYLQKENIIDESGMPKERFSAEFPKEGPSILRIQQVVRGDSAAYFCASSPTLNTEAFFGQGTRLTVV.

Note on this clonotype: Compared with germline, one end of the junction differs, possibly owing to a read error. The gene calls are TRBV7-9 and TRBJ2-1; 9 positions agree with TRBD1. The CDR3 loop spans 11 amino acids. Germline CDR1 reads SEHNR; CDR2 reads FQNEAQ (reference sequence). The CDR3 bases are TGCGCCAGCGAGGGGACAGGGGAGCAGTTCTTC. Its protein is CASEGTGEQFF.

Only one count was recorded for this clonotype. The chain couples TRBV5-1 to TRBJ2-7; 12 positions agree with TRBD1. The trim removed 4 bases at V and 6 bases at J, leaving 11 bases unmatched. CDR3 length: 16 amino acids. CDR1 SGHRS and CDR2 YFSETQ come from the germline V gene. The CDR3 here is CASSRYGGTGGGEQYF. The CDR3 DNA follows: TGCGCCAGCAGCAGATACGGCGGGACAGGGGGCGGCGAGCAGTACTTC.

This clonotype has ten or more counts. The rearrangement links TRBV12-3 or TRBV12-4 to TRBJ2-5; no definite D call. The ends were cut back, 3 bases at V and 7 bases at J, with 12 bases in the middle. This CDR3 comprises 13 residues. CDR3 region: CASSLVRSGTQYF. The CDR3 coding sequence is TGTGCCAGCAGTTTGGTCAGATCAGGGACCCAGTACTTC.

The sample holds a few counts of this clonotype. The V call is TRBV7-3, the J call TRBJ2-1, with TRBD2 matching over 8 bases. The CDR3 consists of 18 residues. Germline V lookup: CDR1 SGHTA, CDR2 FQGTGA. V gave up 4 bases and J gave up 2 bases; unmatched junction bases: 13. Written as DNA, the CDR3 is TGTGCCAGCAGCTCCGTCTCGGGGGGGCGGATGCCCTACAATGAGCAGTTCTTC. It is translated as CASSSVSGGRMPYNEQFF.

This clonotype was recorded many times. The chain recombines TRBV6-1 with TRBJ2-7; 8 nucleotides align to TRBD2. The CDR3 contains 13 residues. The germline V gene has CDR1 MNHNS and CDR2 SASEGT. V trimming: 10 bases; J trimming: 4 bases; junction bases outside the gene matches: 9. CDR3 DNA sequence: TGTGCCACCACGGGGACTAGGGGTTACGAGCAGTACTTC. It translates to CATTGTRGYEQYF.

The chain carries TRBV6-5 and TRBJ2-7; D is perhaps TRBD1 (6 bases). V lost 2 bases and J lost 0, with 8 bases in between. The CDR3 runs to 14 residues. Germline V lookup: CDR1 MNHEY, CDR2 SVGAGI. The CDR3 DNA reads TGTGCCAGCAGTTACCCGGACAGCTCCTACGAGCAGTACTTC. Protein sequence: CASSYPDSSYEQYF.